Below are 15 T cell receptor beta chains sequenced from a single sample in a study of blood T cell repertoires in COVID-19. TCRdb's table, derived via immunoSEQ multiplex PCR, lists solely in-frame clones and lacks some. Of roughly 120,000 clones in the sample, roughly 79% are singletons; the top ten hold 16%. The source material was peripheral blood. The receptor source for this set is an elderly woman with active or convalescent COVID-19.

The chain carries TRBV18 and TRBJ2-7; no firm D call. The CDR3 spans 14 residues. Trimming cost V 6 bases and J 4 bases, with 16 bases left between them. Looked up from germline, CDR1 is KGHSH and CDR2 is LQKENI. CDR3 protein: CASSPSPTTYEQYF. Here the CDR3 DNA reads TGTGCCAGCTCCCCCTCCCCGACGACTTACGAGCAGTACTTC.

This chain links TRBV28 with TRBJ2-7; 11 nucleotides agree with TRBD2. Unmatched junction bases numbered 5, after V lost 10 bases and J lost 0 bases. CDR1 is MDHEN and CDR2 is SYDVKM in the germline V gene. The CDR3 has 14 amino acids. CDR3 region: CATTTSGNSYEQYF. The CDR3 DNA sequence: TGTGCCACCACGACTAGCGGGAACTCCTACGAGCAGTACTTC.

This chain uses TRBV30 with TRBJ1-1, with D possibly TRBD1 on 5 matching bases. V was cut by 2 bases and J by 6 bases, with 10 bases left in between. The germline V gene encodes CDR1 GTSNPN and CDR2 SVGIG (reference sequence). CDR3 length equals 12 residues. The CDR3 loop is CAWSRGRSEAFF. The CDR3 coding sequence is TGTGCCTGGAGTAGGGGAAGGTCTGAAGCTTTCTTT.

The chain couples TRBV28 to TRBJ2-3, with 7 nucleotides matching TRBD2. V was pared by 8 bases and J by 4 bases, with 9 bases of the junction left unmatched. The CDR3 sequence is 14 residues long. Germline V gene lookup returns CDR1 MDHEN and CDR2 SYDVKM. Here the CDR3 DNA reads TGTGCCAGCGGAAGAACGGGAGGTGCAGATACGCAGTATTTT. This sequence encodes CASGRTGGADTQYF.

The rearrangement links TRBV7-2 to TRBJ1-6; D not resolved. Trimming took 4 bases from V and 0 from J, leaving 16 bases between them. CDR1 is SGHTA and CDR2 is FQGNSA in the germline V gene. The CDR3 totals 18 residues. CDR3 residues: CASSSLVGSSSYNSPLHF. DNA for the CDR3: TGTGCCAGCAGCTCCCTGGTCGGTTCGAGCTCCTATAATTCACCCCTCCACTTT.

The V call is TRBV7-8, the J call TRBJ1-4, with D uncertain. V was cut by 2 bases and J by 8 bases, with 18 bases left in between. This CDR3 spans 16 amino acids. In germline, CDR1 is SGHVS, CDR2 FQNEAQ. CDR3 coding DNA: TGTGCCAGCAGCTTACGGCTCGGTGAGGTAGAGGAAAAACTGTTTTTT. Residues: CASSLRLGEVEEKLFF.

This chain uses TRBV6-5 with TRBJ2-5; possibly TRBD1 for D (6 bases). Per germline, CDR1 MNHEY and CDR2 SVGAGI. The length of the CDR3 is 13 residues. V was cut by 7 bases and J by 4 bases, with 13 bases left in between. CDR3 sequence: CASTSTGLETQYF. Here the CDR3 DNA reads TGTGCCAGCACCTCCACAGGGTTAGAGACCCAGTACTTC.

The J gene is TRBJ2-1, the V gene TRBV7-3, with TRBD1 identical over 7 bases. Germline values: CDR1 SGHTA, CDR2 FQGTGA. The CDR3 loop spans 13 amino acids. V was pared by 5 bases and J by 5 bases, with 3 bases of the junction left unmatched. This CDR3 reads CASSIGQDNEQFF. The CDR3, as DNA: TGTGCCAGCAGCATCGGACAGGACAATGAGCAGTTCTTC.

CDR3 nucleotides: TGTGCCAGCTCACCCCCCGCGAAGCGGAGCGGCTACGAGCAGTACTTC. Amino acids: CASSPPAKRSGYEQYF. The chain has TRBV18 and TRBJ2-7; a weak D match, TRBD2 (5 bases). Between the trimmed V and J ends, which lost 3 bases and 3 bases, there was a span of 18 bases. The germline V gene has CDR1 KGHSH and CDR2 LQKENI. The CDR3 sequence is 16 residues long.

The chain carries TRBV7-2 and TRBJ1-2; perhaps TRBD1 as D (5 bases). Trimming stripped 4 bases from V and 4 bases from J, with 13 bases between. This CDR3 is 14 amino acids long. Germline V gene sequence: CDR1 SGHTA, CDR2 FQGNSA. The CDR3 DNA reads as TGTGCCAGCAGCTCAGGACAACGACTCTATGGCTACACCTTC. The encoded protein is CASSSGQRLYGYTF. Full variable domain (outside the CDR3, taken from reference TRBV7-2 and TRBJ1-2): GAGVSQSPSNKVTEKGKDVELRCDPISGHTALYWYRQSLGQGLEFLIYFQGNSAPDKSGLPSDRFSAERTGGSVSTLTIQRTQQEDSAVYLCASSSGQRLYGYTFGSGTRLTVV.

The chain joins TRBV6-5 to TRBJ2-7; 13 bases map to TRBD2. The J segment lost 3 bases and the V segment lost 4 bases, leaving 6 bases of the junction unmatched. The CDR3 extends over 16 amino acids. The germline gives CDR1 MNHEY, CDR2 SVGAGI. This CDR3 is CASSSPWTSGGYEQYF. The CDR3 DNA follows: TGTGCCAGCAGTTCCCCATGGACTAGCGGGGGCTACGAGCAGTACTTC.

This clone was seen repeatedly, ten times or more. The chain employs TRBV6-2 or TRBV6-3 and TRBJ1-2, with D possibly TRBD1 on 6 matching bases. V was clipped by 2 bases and J by 3 bases, with 13 bases between them. Germline lookup yields CDR1 MNHEY and CDR2 SVGEGT. The CDR3 runs to 15 residues. CDR3 in amino acids: CASSYGYRVYYGYTF. As DNA, the CDR3 is TGTGCCAGCAGTTACGGATACAGGGTTTACTATGGCTACACCTTC.

The chain links TRBV18 to TRBJ1-2; a weak D match, TRBD1 (6 bases). V was pared by 4 bases and J by 3 bases, with 9 bases between. CDR1 and CDR2 (germline): KGHSH, LQKENI. The CDR3 loop spans 13 amino acids. Written as DNA, the CDR3 is TGTGCCAGCTCACTACAGGGAGACTATGGCTACACCTTC. Encoded protein: CASSLQGDYGYTF.

The chain combines TRBV5-1 with TRBJ2-7; TRBD2 is a possible D gene (5 bases). V lost 1 base and J lost 3, with 8 bases in between. Germline V lookup: CDR1 SGHRS, CDR2 YFSETQ. CDR3 length: 13 amino acids. This CDR3 reads CASSLTGFYEQYF. The CDR3 DNA reads TGCGCCAGCAGCTTGACGGGATTCTACGAGCAGTACTTC. The variable domain in full, completed from reference TRBV5-1 and TRBJ2-7, reads KAGVTQTPRYLIKTRGQQVTLSCSPISGHRSVSWYQQTPGQGLQFLFEYFSETQRNKGNFPGRFSGRQFSNSRSEMNVSTLELGDSALYLCASSLTGFYEQYFGPGTRLTVT.

J is TRBJ2-7 and V is TRBV6-6; TRBD2 matches 12 bases. CDR3 length: 16 amino acids. J gave up 3 bases and V 6 bases, and 9 bases lay outside the gene matches. CDR1 MNHNY and CDR2 SVGAGI come from the germline V gene (reference sequence). The CDR3, as DNA: TGTGCCAGCAGCCCCACGACTAGCGGGAGTATCTACGAGCAGTACTTC. It encodes CASSPTTSGSIYEQYF.